This TCR beta chain comes out of a study of T cell repertoires in cytomegalovirus infection. Looking at the study overall: The public TCR beta signatures pointed to both CMV infection and matching HLA type.

Study-wide points: The cumulative frequency of public TCR beta families distinguished individuals who carried CMV together with the relevant HLA. Clonotypes of TCR beta that were HLA-C-restricted and CMV-specific dominated the ex vivo response.

The length of the CDR3 is 14 residues. The V gene end was trimmed by 7 bases and the J gene end by 5 bases; junction bases not matched to a gene: 5. Notes on this clonotype: Its cognate antigen is unknown.

TCRdb called the reads again in MiXCR, with one record for every CDR3 protein. The sample holds tens of thousands of distinct CDR3 sequences, under 4.5% seen once. The V call is TRBV12-3 or TRBV12-4, the J call TRBJ1-6, with 7 bases lining up with TRBD1. The sample taken for sequencing was PBMCs. This receptor was taken from a human donor in good health (CMV status not recorded). Some clones in this sample may be carry-over from other donors' samples. CDR3 region: CASTLGTDNSPLHF. The CDR3 DNA follows: TGTGCCAGCACCTTGGGGACAGATAATTCACCCCTCCACTTT.